Detailed here is one TCR beta chain. Its antigen is unidentified. Measured with immunoSEQ multiplex PCR; TCRdb has only the in-frame clones, and not every one. The sample includes 23,000 or so clones, roughly 84% seen only once; the top ten take 16%. CDR1 is SGHNT and CDR2 is YYREEE in the germline V gene (reference sequence). The CDR3 runs to 14 residues. With V trimmed by 2 bases and J by 6 bases, 3 bases remained unmatched. This entry is derived from a study of OX40 agonist ivuxolimab in advanced cancers. The study, taken as a whole, reports: Expanded clones were, on average, more numerous among CD8+ T cells than CD4+. Within 6 weeks, CD4+ and CD8+ blood T cells expanded clonally at 0.1 to 3.0 mg/kg.

The timepoints at which blood was sampled were baseline, cycle 4 day 1, and cycle 7 day 1. The sample here was CD4+ or CD8+ T cells sorted from blood, taken in a trial of the OX40 agonist ivuxolimab. The rearrangement joins TRBV5-4 to TRBJ2-3; 10 bases align to TRBD2. This receptor was taken from an adult with an advanced solid tumor such as melanoma, head and neck, liver or kidney cancer. The CDR3 DNA sequence: TGTGCCAGCAGCTTAGCGGGGGGGCCTGATACGCAGTATTTT. This codes for CASSLAGGPDTQYF. The full variable domain, completed using reference TRBV5-4 and TRBJ2-3, is ETGVTQSPTHLIKTRGQQVTLRCSSQSGHNTVSWYQQALGQGPQFIFQYYREEENGRGNFPPRFSGLQFPNYSSELNVNALELDDSALYLCASSLAGGPDTQYFGPGTRLTVL.